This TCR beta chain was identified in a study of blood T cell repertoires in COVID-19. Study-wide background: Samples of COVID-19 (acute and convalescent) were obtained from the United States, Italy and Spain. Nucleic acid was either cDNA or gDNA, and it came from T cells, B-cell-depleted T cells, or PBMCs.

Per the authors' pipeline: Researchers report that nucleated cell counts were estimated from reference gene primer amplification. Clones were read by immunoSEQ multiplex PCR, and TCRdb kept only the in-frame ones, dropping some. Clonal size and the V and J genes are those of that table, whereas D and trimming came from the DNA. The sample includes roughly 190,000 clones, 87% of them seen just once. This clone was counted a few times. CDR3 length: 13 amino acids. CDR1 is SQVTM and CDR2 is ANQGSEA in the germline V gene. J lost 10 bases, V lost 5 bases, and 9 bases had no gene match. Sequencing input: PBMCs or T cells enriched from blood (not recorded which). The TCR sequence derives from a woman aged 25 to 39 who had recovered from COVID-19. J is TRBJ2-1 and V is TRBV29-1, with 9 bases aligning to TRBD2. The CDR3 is CSVHSGRTREQFF. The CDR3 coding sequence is TGCAGCGTTCATAGCGGGAGAACGCGGGAGCAGTTCTTC.